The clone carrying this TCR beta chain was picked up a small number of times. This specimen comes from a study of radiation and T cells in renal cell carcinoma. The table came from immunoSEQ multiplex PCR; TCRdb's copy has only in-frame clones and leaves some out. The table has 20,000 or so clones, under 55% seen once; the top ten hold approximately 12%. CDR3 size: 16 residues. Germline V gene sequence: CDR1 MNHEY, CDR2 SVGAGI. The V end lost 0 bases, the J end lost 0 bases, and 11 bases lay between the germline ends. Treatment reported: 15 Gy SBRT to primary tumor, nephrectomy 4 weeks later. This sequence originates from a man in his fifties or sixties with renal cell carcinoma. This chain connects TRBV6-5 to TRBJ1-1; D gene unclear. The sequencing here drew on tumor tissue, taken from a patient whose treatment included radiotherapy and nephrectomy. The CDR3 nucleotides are TGTGCCAGCAGTTACTCCCCAGGAAACATGAACACTGAAGCTTTCTTT. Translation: CASSYSPGNMNTEAFF.